These 19 T cell receptor beta chains share one sample of origin, sequenced in a study of T cells in Graves' hyperthyroidism and ophthalmopathy. Regions amplified from RNA transcripts were the TCR beta CDR3 regions. The HTBI set primed first-round TCR CDR3 RT-PCR. TCRdb passed the multiplex PCR reads through MiXCR, listing each CDR3 protein once. This sample has about 700,000 distinct CDR3 sequences; 45% occur once, and the top ten carry under 8.5%. The sample consisted of peripheral blood or thyroid tissue (not recorded which). Source of these receptors: an adult man with Graves' disease, either hyperthyroidism or ophthalmopathy (not recorded which).

The table lists this clonotype with a few counts. At one end the junction does not follow the germline gene, possibly because of a read error. The chain is built from TRBV3-1 and TRBJ1-2, with TRBD1 matching 8 bases. Germline-derived CDR1 and CDR2 are LGHDT and YNNKEL (reference sequence). The CDR3 runs 17 residues. In DNA, the CDR3 is TGCGCCAGCAGCCCCGCATTAGGTCAGGGGGCGATCGATGGCTACACCTTC. This translates into CASSPALGQGAIDGYTF.

The chain is built from TRBV6-2 or TRBV6-3 and TRBJ2-7; the match to TRBD1 covers 7 bases. Germline trimming cut 5 bases from V and 3 bases from J; bases unmatched to any gene: 10. Germline assignment: CDR1 MNHEY and CDR2 SVGEGT. The CDR3 runs 15 residues. The CDR3 region has the DNA TGTGCCAGCAGTCCTACAGGGGAATCTCACTACGAGCAGTACTTC. The encoded protein is CASSPTGESHYEQYF.

A remark on this clonotype: This may be a read error, as it is one base from a much larger clone. V gene TRBV10-3 combines with J gene TRBJ2-7; D is unresolved. The germline V gene encodes CDR1 ENHRY and CDR2 SYGVKD. The CDR3 runs 15 residues. The V end lost 6 bases, the J end lost 0 bases, and 15 bases lay between the germline ends. The DNA of the CDR3 is TGTGCCATCAGGGAGAGAGGCTGGGTCTCCTACGAGCAGTACTTC. This encodes CAIRERGWVSYEQYF.

This rearrangement joins TRBV10-3 to TRBJ1-4; TRBD1 matches at 7 bases. Losses at the gene ends were 0 bases for V and 10 bases for J; bases not matched to a gene: 5. CDR3 length equals 14 residues. The germline gives CDR1 ENHRY, CDR2 SYGVKD. The CDR3: CAISESRGIGKLFF. In DNA, the CDR3 is TGTGCCATCAGTGAGTCCAGGGGGATTGGAAAACTGTTTTTT.

The rearrangement links TRBV7-9 to TRBJ2-7; D tentatively reads TRBD1 or TRBD2 (5 bases each). V shed 7 bases and J shed 2 bases, with 15 bases lying between them. The CDR3 consists of 14 residues. Per the germline V gene, CDR1 is SEHNR and CDR2 is FQNEAQ (reference sequence). Here the CDR3 reads CASTEGTSTYEQYF. The CDR3 coding sequence is TGTGCCAGCACCGAGGGGACGTCGACCTACGAGCAGTACTTC.

The table lists this clonotype with a count of one. A much larger clone is a single base away; this may be a read error. V and J are TRBV29-1 and TRBJ2-7, with 7 bases aligning to TRBD2. The CDR3 runs 13 residues. The germline gives CDR1 SQVTM, CDR2 ANQGSEA. The CDR3 DNA reads as TGCAGCGTTGAGGCGGGGGTCTCCCACGAGCAGTACTTC. It codes for CSVEAGVSHEQYF.

This clonotype was counted ten times or more. The rearrangement uses TRBV29-1 and TRBJ1-2; D is ambiguous. Trimming cost V 2 bases and J 6 bases, with 13 bases left between them. This CDR3 region has 13 residues. CDR1 and CDR2 from the germline V gene are SQVTM and ANQGSEA. The CDR3 region is CSVEPGLRDGYTF. DNA for the CDR3: TGCAGCGTTGAACCCGGACTGAGGGATGGCTACACCTTC.

This clonotype has just a few counts. The chain links TRBV5-1 to TRBJ1-1; perhaps TRBD1 as D (6 bases). The CDR3 sequence is 13 residues long. Trimming took 7 bases from V and 6 from J, leaving 16 bases between them. Germline-derived CDR1 and CDR2 are SGHRS and YFSETQ. CDR3 bases: TGCGCCAGCCGCCCGACAGGAAGTTCTGAAGCTTTCTTT. It yields the protein CASRPTGSSEAFF.

This clonotype was found many times. The rearrangement joins TRBV15 to TRBJ1-5; D perhaps matches TRBD1 (5 bases). Trimming removed 2 bases at V and 2 bases at J, with 22 bases between. The CDR3 length is 19 residues. CDR1 and CDR2 (germline): LNHNV, YYDKDF (reference sequence). In nucleotides, the CDR3 is TGTGCCACCAGCAGATCTTCGCTGGCCAGGGAGGCTGGCAATCAGCCCCAGCATTTT. Protein product: CATSRSSLAREAGNQPQHF. Combining the CDR3 with reference TRBV15 and TRBJ1-5 gives the whole variable domain DAMVIQNPRYQVTQFGKPVTLSCSQTLNHNVMYWYQQKSSQAPKLLFHYYDKDFNNEADTPDNFQSRRPNTSFCFLDIRSPGLGDTAMYLCATSRSSLAREAGNQPQHFGDGTRLSIL.

This clonotype was observed a few times. This chain joins TRBV10-3 and TRBJ1-1, with TRBD1 matching over 9 bases. J gave up 4 bases and V 2 bases, and 2 bases lay outside the gene matches. CDR1 is ENHRY and CDR2 is SYGVKD in the germline V gene. The CDR3 spans 14 residues. This CDR3 is CAISEKTGGTEAFF. The CDR3 nucleotides are TGTGCCATCAGTGAGAAGACAGGGGGCACTGAAGCTTTCTTT.

At least ten counts were recorded for this clonotype. The chain combines TRBV2 with TRBJ1-2; D call uncertain. CDR3 length: 15 amino acids. Germline V CDR1 and CDR2: SNHLY, FYNNEI. V was cut by 2 bases and J by 0 bases, with 10 bases left in between. CDR3 sequence (DNA): TGTGCCAGCAGTGAATCAAACCACGCTAACTATGGCTACACCTTC. This codes for CASSESNHANYGYTF.

This clonotype was counted between two and nine times. This chain connects TRBV12-3 or TRBV12-4 to TRBJ2-5, with unresolved D. V lost 4 bases, J lost 2 bases, and 8 bases lay in between. The CDR3 is 13 residues long. CDR3 protein: CASSSTTQETQYF. As DNA, the CDR3 is TGTGCCAGCAGTTCGACAACTCAAGAGACCCAGTACTTC.

This clonotype was counted a single time. A read error may be the cause here, since a much bigger clone is one base away. The chain uses TRBV5-8 and TRBJ2-7; a possible D gene is TRBD1 (5 bases). There are 13 residues in the CDR3. Looked up from germline, CDR1 is SGHTS and CDR2 is YDEGEE. V was trimmed by 5 bases and J by 3 bases, leaving 12 bases between them. The CDR3: CASSLSRDYEQYF. The CDR3, as DNA: TGTGCCAGCAGTTTGAGCAGGGACTACGAGCAGTACTTC.

The J gene is TRBJ1-2, the V gene TRBV5-5; D unresolved. The CDR3 is 15 residues long. V lost 4 bases and J lost 3, with 16 bases in between. From germline, CDR1 is SGHKS and CDR2 YYEKEE (reference sequence). Here the CDR3 DNA reads TGTGCCAGCAGCCCGCCGGAGGATCAGGACTATGGCTACACCTTC. Amino acid sequence: CASSPPEDQDYGYTF.

The CDR3 loop reads CASSLALDPGSPLHF. The CDR3 nucleotides read TGCGCCAGCAGCTTGGCCCTGGATCCGGGCTCACCCCTCCACTTT. The gene calls are TRBV5-1 and TRBJ1-6; D is uncertain. CDR1 SGHRS and CDR2 YFSETQ come from the germline V gene. Trimming took 0 bases from V and 10 from J, leaving 14 bases between them. The CDR3 sequence is 15 residues long.

As for this clonotype: A much larger clone sits a single nucleotide away, making a read error possible. This sequence joins TRBV10-3 and TRBJ1-5; D is perhaps TRBD1 (5 bases). CDR3 length: 15 amino acids. Germline V gene sequence: CDR1 ENHRY, CDR2 SYGVKD. CDR3 coding DNA: TGTGCCACCAGTGAGCAGGGATGGGTGGGTCAGCCCCAGCATTTT. It translates to CATSEQGWVGQPQHF.

This clonotype has ten or more counts. The chain has TRBV7-2 and TRBJ2-5, with 10 bases fitting TRBD2. Germline-derived CDR1 and CDR2 are SGHTA and FQGNSA. The length of the CDR3 is 16 residues. V shed 5 bases, J shed 1 base, and the junction held 7 bases outside the gene matches. CDR3 DNA: TGTGCCAGCAGCCAGGTCGCTAGCGGGGGCCAAGAGACCCAGTACTTC. Protein: CASSQVASGGQETQYF.

With regard to this clonotype: The DNA is left out, because the CDR3 cannot be placed on it with certainty; the CDR3 is given as TCRdb lists it. CDR3 protein: CAISTGPPNYGYTFGSGSEKLFF. V and J are TRBV2 and TRBJ1-4. The CDR3 adds up to 23 amino acids, both ends counted. Germline CDR1 is SNHLY and CDR2 is FYNNEI.

This clonotype was detected ten times or more. The V gene is TRBV29-1, the J gene TRBJ2-5, with TRBD1 as a possible D gene (5 bases). Deletions cut 2 bases from V and 1 base from J, with 8 bases between. Germline-derived CDR1 and CDR2 are SQVTM and ANQGSEA. This CDR3 is 13 amino acids long. As DNA, the CDR3 is TGCAGCGTTGAACTAGGGGCCCAAGAGACCCAGTACTTC. Amino acid sequence: CSVELGAQETQYF.